This entry is about one TCR beta chain. The entry originates in a study of blood T cell repertoires in COVID-19. Study as a whole: Sources were T cells, B-cell-depleted T cells, or PBMCs; the material itself was cDNA or gDNA.

Germline V lookup: CDR1 MNHEY, CDR2 SVGEGT. V was pared by 5 bases and J by 3 bases, with 11 bases between. This CDR3 region has 13 residues. Generated by immunoSEQ multiplex PCR, the TCRdb table keeps only in-frame clones and is missing some. The sample has a few hundred thousand clones, roughly 87% seen once; the top ten hold about a tenth. Enrollees, roughly 18 to 95 years old, lived in 24 US areas. The sequence derives from a man aged 18-30 years with acute COVID-19. The chain uses TRBV6-2 or TRBV6-3 and TRBJ2-7; tentative D call: TRBD2 (6 bases). Sequencing input: PBMCs or T cells enriched from blood (not recorded which). The CDR3 DNA follows: TGTGCCAGCAGTCGGGGGTCCGACTACGAGCAGTACTTC. The encoded protein is CASSRGSDYEQYF.